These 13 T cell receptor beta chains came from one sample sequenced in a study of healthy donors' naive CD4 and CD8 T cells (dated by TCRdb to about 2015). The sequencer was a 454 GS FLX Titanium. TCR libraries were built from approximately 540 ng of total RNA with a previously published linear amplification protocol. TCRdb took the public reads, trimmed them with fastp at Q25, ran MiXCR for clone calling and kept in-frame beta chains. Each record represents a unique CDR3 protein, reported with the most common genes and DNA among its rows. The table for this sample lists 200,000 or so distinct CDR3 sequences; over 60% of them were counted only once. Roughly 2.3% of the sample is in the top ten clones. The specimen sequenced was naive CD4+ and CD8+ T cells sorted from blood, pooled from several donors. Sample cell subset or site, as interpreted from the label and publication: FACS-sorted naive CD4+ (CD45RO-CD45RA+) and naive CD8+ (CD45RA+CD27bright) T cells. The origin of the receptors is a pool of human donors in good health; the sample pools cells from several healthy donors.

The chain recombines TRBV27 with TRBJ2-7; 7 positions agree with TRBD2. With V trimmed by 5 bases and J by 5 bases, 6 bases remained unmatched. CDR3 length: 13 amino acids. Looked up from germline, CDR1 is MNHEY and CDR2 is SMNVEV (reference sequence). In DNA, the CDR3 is TGTGCCAGCAGTCCCCCTGGACTAGACGAGCAGTACTTC. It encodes CASSPPGLDEQYF.

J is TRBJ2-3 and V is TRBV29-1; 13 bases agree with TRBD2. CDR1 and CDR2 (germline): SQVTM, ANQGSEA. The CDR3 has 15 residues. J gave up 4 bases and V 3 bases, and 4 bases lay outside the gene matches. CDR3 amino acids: CSVDRTSGSSDTQYF. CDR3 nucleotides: TGCAGCGTTGACAGGACTAGCGGGAGTTCAGATACGCAGTATTTT.

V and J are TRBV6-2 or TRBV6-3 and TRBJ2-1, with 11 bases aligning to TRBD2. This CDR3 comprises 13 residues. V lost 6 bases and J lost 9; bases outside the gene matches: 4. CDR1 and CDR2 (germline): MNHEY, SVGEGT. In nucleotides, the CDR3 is TGTGCCAGCAGGCCCGGGACTAGCGGTGAGCAGTTCTTC. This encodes CASRPGTSGEQFF.

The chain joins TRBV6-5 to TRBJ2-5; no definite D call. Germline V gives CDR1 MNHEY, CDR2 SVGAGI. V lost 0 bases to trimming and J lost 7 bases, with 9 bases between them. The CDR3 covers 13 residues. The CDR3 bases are TGTGCCAGCAGTTACTCCCCTGGTGGGACCCAGTACTTC. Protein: CASSYSPGGTQYF.

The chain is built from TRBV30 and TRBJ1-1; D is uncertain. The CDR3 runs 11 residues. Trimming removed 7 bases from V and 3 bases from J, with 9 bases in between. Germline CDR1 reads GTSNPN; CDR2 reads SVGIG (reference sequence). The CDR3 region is CASDVDTEAFF. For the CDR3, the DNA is TGTGCCTCAGATGTGGACACTGAAGCTTTCTTT.

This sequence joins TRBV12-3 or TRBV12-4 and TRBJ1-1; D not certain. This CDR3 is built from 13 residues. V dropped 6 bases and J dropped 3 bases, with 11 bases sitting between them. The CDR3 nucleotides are TGTGCCAGCAGCCCCAGCCGGGACACTGAAGCTTTCTTT. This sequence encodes CASSPSRDTEAFF.

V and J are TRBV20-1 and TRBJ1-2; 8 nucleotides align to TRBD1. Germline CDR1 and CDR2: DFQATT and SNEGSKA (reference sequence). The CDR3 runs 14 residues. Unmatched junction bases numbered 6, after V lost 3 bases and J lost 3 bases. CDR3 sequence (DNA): TGCAGTGCTAGGGACAGGGCCTGGGACTATGGCTACACCTTC. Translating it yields CSARDRAWDYGYTF.

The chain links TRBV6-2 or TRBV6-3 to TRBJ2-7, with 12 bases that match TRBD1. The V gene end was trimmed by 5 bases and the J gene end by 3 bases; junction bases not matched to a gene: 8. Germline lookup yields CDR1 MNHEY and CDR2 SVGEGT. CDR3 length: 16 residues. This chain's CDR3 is CASSDAGTGGIYEQYF. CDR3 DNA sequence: TGTGCCAGCAGTGATGCCGGGACAGGGGGCATCTACGAGCAGTACTTC.

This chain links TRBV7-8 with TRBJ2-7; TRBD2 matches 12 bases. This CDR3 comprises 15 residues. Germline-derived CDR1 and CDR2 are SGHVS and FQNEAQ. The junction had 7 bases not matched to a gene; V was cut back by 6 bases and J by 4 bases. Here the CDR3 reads CASRARLAGEYEQYF. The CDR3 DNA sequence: TGTGCCAGCAGGGCCCGACTAGCGGGGGAATACGAGCAGTACTTC.

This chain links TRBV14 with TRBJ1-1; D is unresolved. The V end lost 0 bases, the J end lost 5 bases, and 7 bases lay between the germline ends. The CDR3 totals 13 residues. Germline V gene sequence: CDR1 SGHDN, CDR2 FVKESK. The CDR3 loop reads CASSQELVTEAFF. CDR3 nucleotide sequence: TGTGCCAGCAGCCAAGAGCTGGTGACTGAAGCTTTCTTT.

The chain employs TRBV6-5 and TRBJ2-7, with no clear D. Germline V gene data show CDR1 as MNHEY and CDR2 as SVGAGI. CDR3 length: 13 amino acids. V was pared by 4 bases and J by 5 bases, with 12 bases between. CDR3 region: CASSFEMWDEQYF. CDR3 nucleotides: TGTGCCAGCAGTTTTGAGATGTGGGACGAGCAGTACTTC.

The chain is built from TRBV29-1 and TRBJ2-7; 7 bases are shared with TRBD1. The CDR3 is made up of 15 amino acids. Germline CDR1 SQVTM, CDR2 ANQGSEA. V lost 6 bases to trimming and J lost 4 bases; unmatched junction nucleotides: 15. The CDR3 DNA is TGCAGCGTCTCTAGTTTGACAGGGCTGGAATACGAGCAGTACTTC. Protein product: CSVSSLTGLEYEQYF.

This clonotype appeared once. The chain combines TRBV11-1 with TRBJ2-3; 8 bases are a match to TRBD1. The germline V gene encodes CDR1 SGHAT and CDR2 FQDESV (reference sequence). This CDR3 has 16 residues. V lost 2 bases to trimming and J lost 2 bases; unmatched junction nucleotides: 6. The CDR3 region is CASSLPGQALTDTQYF. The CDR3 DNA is TGTGCCAGCAGCTTACCGGGACAGGCCCTCACAGATACGCAGTATTTT.